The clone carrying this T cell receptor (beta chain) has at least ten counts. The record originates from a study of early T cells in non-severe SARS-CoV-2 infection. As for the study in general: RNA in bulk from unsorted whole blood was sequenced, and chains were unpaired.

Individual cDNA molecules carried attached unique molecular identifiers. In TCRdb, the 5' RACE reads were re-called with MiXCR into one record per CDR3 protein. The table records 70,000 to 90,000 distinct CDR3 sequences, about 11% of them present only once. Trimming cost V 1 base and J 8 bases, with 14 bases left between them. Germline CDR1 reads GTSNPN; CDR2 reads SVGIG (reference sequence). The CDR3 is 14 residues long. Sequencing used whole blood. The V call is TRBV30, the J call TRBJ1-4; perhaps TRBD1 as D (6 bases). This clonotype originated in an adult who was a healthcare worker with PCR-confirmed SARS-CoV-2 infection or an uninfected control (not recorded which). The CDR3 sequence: CAWSDGGLREKLFF. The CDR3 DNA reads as TGTGCCTGGAGTGACGGGGGGCTAAGGGAAAAACTGTTTTTT.